What follows describes a single TCR beta chain. The antigen is unknown. Germline V gene data show CDR1 as SGHTA and CDR2 as FQGNSA. This CDR3 is built from 16 residues. With V trimmed by 4 bases and J by 2 bases, 10 bases remained unmatched. These data belong to a study of T-cell memory formation after mild COVID-19. MiXCR was run by TCRdb on the 5' RACE reads, yielding one entry per CDR3 protein. The data show 250,000 to 300,000 distinct CDR3 sequences, roughly 8.2% seen once. The study's findings and limits: In second-wave clones peaking day 37, SARS-CoV-2 specificity remained unconfirmed. Researchers report contracting CD4+ clones mostly in CM and EM, with CD8+ clones in EMRA. Prior to infection, memory already included some responding clones, suggesting cross-reactive memory joined.

The J gene is TRBJ2-5, the V gene TRBV7-2, with TRBD1 matching 7 bases. The specimen was PBMCs or a T cell subset sorted from them (not recorded which). This TCR came from a man younger than 35 who had mild COVID-19 (a few samples of this study predate the infection). Cell type and time point are not known. CDR3 DNA: TGTGCCAGCAGCTGGGGTCCGGGCAGGGGGCAAGAGACCCAGTACTTC. Amino acids: CASSWGPGRGQETQYF. The complete variable domain, with remaining parts taken from reference TRBV7-2 and TRBJ2-5, reads GAGVSQSPSNKVTEKGKDVELRCDPISGHTALYWYRQSLGQGLEFLIYFQGNSAPDKSGLPSDRFSAERTGGSVSTLTIQRTQQEDSAVYLCASSWGPGRGQETQYFGPGTRLLVL.